A single sample gave rise to the 30 T cell receptor beta chains below, sequenced in a study of CD8+CD57+ T cells in acquired aplastic anemia. TCR beta VDJ and CDR3 profiling used genomic DNA as template. Via MiXCR, TCRdb re-called the reads, giving one row per CDR3 protein. Of tens of thousands of distinct CDR3 sequences listed, under 50% were seen once; the top ten hold about 66%. Specimen: sorted CD4+, CD8+, or CD8+CD57+ T cells (not recorded which) from PBMCs. These receptors all come from a human donor in good health, serving as a control.

This clonotype was counted between two and nine times. CDR3 amino acids: CASSREGSYEQYF. CDR3 in DNA: TGCGCCAGCAGCCGAGAAGGATCCTACGAGCAGTACTTC. The chain uses TRBV4-3 and TRBJ2-7; D gene unclear. The CDR3 length is 13 residues. Germline V lookup: CDR1 LGHNA, CDR2 YSLEER. V was trimmed by 4 bases and J by 1 base, leaving 8 bases between them.

Remarks on this clonotype: A read error may produce the germline difference seen at one junction end. The rearrangement uses TRBV12-3 or TRBV12-4 and TRBJ2-1, with D perhaps TRBD2 (8 bases). The CDR3 has 13 amino acids. CDR3 sequence: CASSAGGGTEQLF. CDR3 nucleotide sequence: TGTGCCAGCAGCGCGGGGGGCGGGACAGAGCAGCTCTTC.

Note on this clonotype: Given a much more abundant clone one base away, this may be a read error. The genes are TRBV5-5 and TRBJ1-1; possible D gene TRBD1, 5 bases. Germline lookup yields CDR1 SGHKS and CDR2 YYEKEE (reference sequence). This CDR3 spans 11 amino acids. CDR3 region: CASTTGAEALF. The CDR3 nucleotides read TGTGCCAGCACAACAGGCGCTGAAGCTCTCTTT.

This clonotype was detected a few times. This sequence may be a read error, since a much larger clone differs from it by one base. CDR3 sequence (DNA): TGCAGTACCCTGAGCAGGGGGCCCTACGAGCAGTACTTC. Translated, it gives CSTLSRGPYEQYF. The chain carries TRBV20-1 and TRBJ2-7; 8 bases align to TRBD1. Germline loops: CDR1 DFQATT, CDR2 SNEGSKA (reference sequence). Unmatched junction bases numbered 8, after V lost 8 bases and J lost 2 bases. This CDR3 contains 13 residues.

This chain connects TRBV9 to TRBJ2-1; tentatively, D is TRBD2 (5 bases). The V gene lost 5 bases and the J gene lost 3 bases, with 12 bases spanning the gap. From germline, CDR1 is SGDLS and CDR2 YYNGEE. The CDR3 sequence is 14 residues long. For the CDR3, the DNA is TGTGCCAGCAGTGATCGGACTGACTACAATGAGCAGTTCTTC. Translated: CASSDRTDYNEQFF.

This clonotype was counted between two and nine times. This sequence may be a read error, since a much larger clone differs from it by one base. The V call is TRBV7-6, the J call TRBJ2-7; no definite D call. The CDR3 spans 15 residues. Per germline, CDR1 SGHVS and CDR2 FNYEAQ. The CDR3 DNA sequence: TGTGCCAGCAGCTTAGGCCCGGGTGTAATCTACGGGCAGTACTTC. It encodes CASSLGPGVIYGQYF.

This clonotype has ten or more counts. The chain links TRBV12-3 or TRBV12-4 to TRBJ2-7; 7 nucleotides align to TRBD1. The CDR3 is 14 residues long. The junction had 8 bases not matched to a gene; V was cut back by 6 bases and J by 3 bases. The CDR3 region is CASSQTGLGYEQYF. The CDR3 DNA is TGTGCCAGCAGCCAGACAGGGTTGGGCTACGAGCAGTACTTC.

The sample holds many counts of this clonotype. The V call is TRBV19, the J call TRBJ2-1; 10 bases align to TRBD1. The CDR3 length is 14 residues. Germline V CDR1 and CDR2: LNHDA, SQIVND (reference sequence). Trimming removed 10 bases from V and 6 bases from J; junction bases left unmatched: 9. The CDR3 loop is CATKYGQGGNEQFF. CDR3 coding DNA: TGTGCCACCAAGTACGGACAGGGGGGCAATGAGCAGTTCTTC.

The chain recombines TRBV24-1 with TRBJ2-5, with 7 positions matching TRBD1. Germline V gene lookup returns CDR1 KGHDR and CDR2 SFDVKD. Losses at the gene ends were 4 bases for V and 5 bases for J; bases not matched to a gene: 3. The CDR3 extends over 13 amino acids. CDR3 amino acids: CATSDYRGETQYF. CDR3 DNA sequence: TGTGCCACCAGTGACTACAGGGGTGAGACCCAGTACTTC.

This chain uses TRBV4-2 with TRBJ2-3; TRBD1 agrees at 8 bases. CDR1 and CDR2 (germline): LGHNA, YNFKEQ. Trimming took 3 bases from V and 5 from J; bases not matched to a gene: 7. The CDR3 spans 15 residues. The CDR3 reads CASSQRPGGEDTQYF. CDR3 coding DNA: TGTGCCAGCAGCCAGAGGCCAGGGGGCGAAGATACGCAGTATTTT.

With respect to this clonotype: The junction does not match germline at one end; this may be a read error. This chain connects TRBV25-1 to TRBJ1-3; perhaps TRBD1 as D (5 bases). The V gene's germline CDR1 is MGHDK and CDR2 SYGVNS. This CDR3 contains 16 residues. In DNA form, the CDR3 reads TGTGCCAGCAGTGAATACAGGGAGTATCCTGGAGACACCATATATTTT. Translation gives CASSEYREYPGDTIYF.

This chain uses TRBV10-1 with TRBJ2-5; no firm D call. The germline gives CDR1 WNHNN, CDR2 SYGVQD (reference sequence). The V gene lost 9 bases and the J gene lost 2 bases, with 16 bases spanning the gap. The CDR3 runs to 14 residues. Here the CDR3 reads CASAIGRLQETQYF. CDR3 nucleotide sequence: TGCGCCAGTGCTATAGGACGGTTGCAAGAGACCCAGTACTTC.

The J gene is TRBJ1-1, the V gene TRBV25-1, with 7 bases aligning to TRBD1. CDR1 and CDR2 (germline): MGHDK, SYGVNS. CDR3 length equals 13 residues. Trimming cost V 8 bases and J 6 bases; bases outside gene matches: 9. The CDR3, as DNA: TGTGCCAGCGTCAGGACAGGTGACTCTGAAGCTTTCTTT. This codes for CASVRTGDSEAFF.

Turning to this clonotype: No conserved phenylalanine or tryptophan is present at the end of the CDR3, so a read error is the likely explanation. It is unclear where the CDR3 begins or ends on the DNA, so no DNA is shown, and the CDR3 is as TCRdb lists it. The chain uses TRBV29-1 and TRBJ2-7. The CDR3 is 9 amino acids in total, end residues counted. Germline V gene data show CDR1 as SQVTM and CDR2 as ANQGSEA. The CDR3 sequence: CSVLATRSS.

There are a few counts of this clonotype. Written as DNA, the CDR3 is TGCGCCAGCAGCCTAATTCACAATACCGGCGATGAGCAGTTCTTC. Translating it yields CASSLIHNTGDEQFF. This chain uses TRBV4-1 with TRBJ2-1, with D hard to call. Trimming removed 4 bases from V and 8 bases from J, with 18 bases in between. Germline lookup yields CDR1 MGHRA and CDR2 YSYEKL. The CDR3 runs 15 residues.

This clonotype appeared a few times. The V and J genes are TRBV30 and TRBJ1-1; D unclear. The germline CDR1 and CDR2 sequences are GTSNPN and SVGIG (reference sequence). This CDR3 spans 12 amino acids. V was clipped by 0 bases and J by 5 bases, with 7 bases between them. In nucleotides, the CDR3 is TGTGCCTGGAGTGTCGTGGGGACTGAAGCTTTCTTT. It translates to CAWSVVGTEAFF.

The V and J genes are TRBV12-3 or TRBV12-4 and TRBJ2-6; 8 bases align to TRBD1. The CDR3 is made up of 18 amino acids. V was pared by 5 bases and J by 0 bases, with 9 bases of the junction left unmatched. The CDR3 coding sequence is TGTGCCAGCAGTGCCCCGACAGGGGCGGGCTCTGGGGCCAACGTCCTGACTTTC. This sequence encodes CASSAPTGAGSGANVLTF.

This clonotype occurred many times. The chain carries TRBV20-1 and TRBJ1-4; tentatively, D is TRBD1 (6 bases). Germline V CDR1 and CDR2: DFQATT, SNEGSKA (reference sequence). The CDR3 spans 12 residues. The V gene lost 6 bases and the J gene lost 7 bases, with 12 bases spanning the gap. As DNA, the CDR3 is TGCAGTGCACGGGGGCAAAGTGAAAAACTGTTTTTT. It is translated as CSARGQSEKLFF.

The J gene is TRBJ1-2, the V gene TRBV2; D ambiguous. V shed 4 bases and J shed 4 bases, with 10 bases lying between them. This CDR3 is built from 13 residues. The germline V gene has CDR1 SNHLY and CDR2 FYNNEI. CDR3 sequence reads: CASSVKGGYGYTF. The DNA for the CDR3 is TGTGCCAGCAGTGTCAAAGGAGGCTATGGCTACACCTTC.

This clonotype occurred many times. The chain uses TRBV2 and TRBJ1-1, with D uncertain. Germline CDR1 and CDR2: SNHLY and FYNNEI. With 4 bases removed from V and 8 bases from J, the gap between germline ends came to 11 bases. The CDR3 runs to 12 residues. The CDR3 DNA is TGTGCCAGCAGTGGCCGGTCGAAGGAAGCTTTCTTT. Protein: CASSGRSKEAFF.

The chain has TRBV24-1 and TRBJ2-2, with unresolved D. The CDR3 has 15 amino acids. V lost 3 bases to trimming and J lost 2 bases, with 9 bases between them. CDR1 and CDR2 (germline): KGHDR, SFDVKD. Here the CDR3 reads CATSDRSPNTGELFF. As DNA, the CDR3 is TGTGCCACCAGTGATAGAAGCCCAAACACCGGGGAGCTGTTTTTT.

This clonotype was seen a few times. This chain uses TRBV5-4 with TRBJ1-2; the D gene is possibly TRBD1 (5 bases). CDR3 length: 14 residues. Germline V gives CDR1 SGHNT, CDR2 YYREEE (reference sequence). V lost 0 bases to trimming and J lost 8 bases, with 14 bases between them. The CDR3: CASSLGGALEGYTF. The CDR3 bases are TGTGCCAGCAGCTTGGGTGGGGCGTTGGAGGGCTACACCTTC.

The sample holds many counts of this clonotype. The chain uses TRBV2 and TRBJ2-1; no clear D. V gave up 4 bases and J gave up 3 bases, with 7 bases separating them. Germline assignment: CDR1 SNHLY and CDR2 FYNNEI. This CDR3 contains 13 residues. The CDR3 region is CASSVGGYNEQFF. CDR3 DNA: TGTGCCAGCAGTGTAGGTGGCTACAATGAGCAGTTCTTC.

This clonotype was observed many times. CDR3 nucleotide sequence: TGTGCCAGCAGCGCCGCTCGGGGGCTTGGGGAGACCCAGTACTTC. Encoded protein: CASSAARGLGETQYF. This sequence joins TRBV9 and TRBJ2-5; the D call may be TRBD1 or TRBD2 (6 bases each). The CDR3 length is 15 residues. Germline assignment: CDR1 SGDLS and CDR2 YYNGEE. V lost 3 bases and J 5 bases, leaving 17 bases between the germline ends.

This clonotype was seen at least ten times. This rearrangement joins TRBV20-1 to TRBJ2-1, with D possibly matching TRBD1 (5 bases). Trimming pared 1 base from V and 7 bases from J, leaving 11 bases between. Germline assignment: CDR1 DFQATT and CDR2 SNEGSKA (reference sequence). The CDR3 length is 13 residues. The CDR3 DNA reads TGCAGTGCTAGAGTTCCAGGGTCAAATGAGCAGTTCTTC. Amino acids: CSARVPGSNEQFF.

The CDR3 nucleotides are TGTGCCACCAGTGATTTCCCCCGGATCCAGCATTTT. Protein: CATSDFPRIQHF. V usage is TRBV24-1 and J usage is TRBJ1-5; no clear D. Germline CDR1 and CDR2: KGHDR and SFDVKD. CDR3 length equals 12 residues. Trimming took off 1 base at V and 12 bases at J, with 9 bases between the two ends.

The genes are TRBV20-1 and TRBJ2-5; 7 bases align to TRBD2. After removal of 6 bases from V and 2 bases from J, the junction contained 3 bases not matched to a gene. The CDR3 is 12 amino acids. Germline assignment: CDR1 DFQATT and CDR2 SNEGSKA (reference sequence). The CDR3 reads CSAREGQETQYF. In DNA form, the CDR3 reads TGCAGTGCGAGGGAGGGACAAGAGACCCAGTACTTC.

V is TRBV2 and J is TRBJ2-7; no definite D call. This CDR3 comprises 14 residues. CDR1 is SNHLY, CDR2 FYNNEI, per germline. The V end was cut by 6 bases, the J end by 0 bases, with 12 bases between. The CDR3 sequence: CASRARTSSYEQYF. The CDR3 bases are TGTGCCAGCAGGGCCAGGACGAGCTCCTACGAGCAGTACTTC.

V and J are TRBV7-2 and TRBJ2-2, with D uncertain. V dropped 10 bases and J dropped 0 bases, with 12 bases sitting between them. From germline, CDR1 is SGHTA and CDR2 FQGNSA. The CDR3 length is 14 residues. CDR3 protein: CATHPGPNTGELFF. In nucleotides, the CDR3 is TGTGCCACTCACCCCGGGCCGAACACCGGGGAGCTGTTTTTT.

On this clonotype: Given the absence of the conserved phenylalanine or tryptophan at the CDR3 end, a read error is likely. The chain employs TRBV5-6 and TRBJ1-5, with 9 positions matching TRBD1. Germline V gene lookup returns CDR1 SGHDT and CDR2 YYEEEE. CDR3 length: 15 residues. The V segment lost 3 bases and the J segment 4 bases; nucleotides outside the gene matches: 5. The CDR3: CASSSGTGKNQPQHL. The CDR3 region has the DNA TGTGCCAGCAGCTCAGGGACAGGGAAGAATCAGCCCCAGCATCTT.